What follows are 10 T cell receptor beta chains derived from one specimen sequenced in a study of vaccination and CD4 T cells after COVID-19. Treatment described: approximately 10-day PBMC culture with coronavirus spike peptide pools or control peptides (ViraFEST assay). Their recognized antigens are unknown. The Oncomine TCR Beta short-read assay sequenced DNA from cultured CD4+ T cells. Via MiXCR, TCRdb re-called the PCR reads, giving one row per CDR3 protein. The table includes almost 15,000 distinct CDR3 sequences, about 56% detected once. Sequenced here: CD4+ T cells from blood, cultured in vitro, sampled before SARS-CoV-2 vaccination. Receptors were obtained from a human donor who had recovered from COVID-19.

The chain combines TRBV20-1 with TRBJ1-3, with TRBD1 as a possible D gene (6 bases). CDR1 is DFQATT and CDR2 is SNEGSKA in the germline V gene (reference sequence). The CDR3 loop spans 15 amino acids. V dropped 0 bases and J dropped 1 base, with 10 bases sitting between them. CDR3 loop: CSARDDRPSGNTIYF. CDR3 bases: TGCAGTGCTAGAGATGACAGGCCTTCTGGAAACACCATATATTTT.

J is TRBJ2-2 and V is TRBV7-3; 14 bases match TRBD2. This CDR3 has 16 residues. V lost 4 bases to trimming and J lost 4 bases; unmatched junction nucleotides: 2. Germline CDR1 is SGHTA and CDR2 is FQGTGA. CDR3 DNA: TGTGCCAGCAGCTCGGGACTAGCGGGAGCCACCGGGGAGCTGTTTTTT. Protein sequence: CASSSGLAGATGELFF.

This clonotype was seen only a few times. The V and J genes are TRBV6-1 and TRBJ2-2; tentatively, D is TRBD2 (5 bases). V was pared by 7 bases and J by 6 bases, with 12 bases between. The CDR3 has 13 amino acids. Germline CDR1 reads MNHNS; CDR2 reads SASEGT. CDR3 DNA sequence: TGTGCCAGCACTCGGGGAGCCTCCGGGGAGCTGTTTTTT. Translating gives CASTRGASGELFF.

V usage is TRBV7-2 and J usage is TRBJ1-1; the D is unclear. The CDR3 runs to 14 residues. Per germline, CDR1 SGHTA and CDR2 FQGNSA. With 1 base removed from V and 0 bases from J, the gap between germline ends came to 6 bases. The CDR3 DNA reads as TGTGCCAGCAGCTTAGACGAACTGAACACTGAAGCTTTCTTT. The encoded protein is CASSLDELNTEAFF.

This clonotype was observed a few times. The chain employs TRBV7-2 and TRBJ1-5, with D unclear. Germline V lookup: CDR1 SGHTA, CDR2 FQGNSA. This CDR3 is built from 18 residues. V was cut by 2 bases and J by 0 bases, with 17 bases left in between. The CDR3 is CASSLTREGAVSNQPQHF. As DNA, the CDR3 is TGTGCCAGCAGCTTAACGAGGGAGGGAGCGGTTAGCAATCAGCCCCAGCATTTT.

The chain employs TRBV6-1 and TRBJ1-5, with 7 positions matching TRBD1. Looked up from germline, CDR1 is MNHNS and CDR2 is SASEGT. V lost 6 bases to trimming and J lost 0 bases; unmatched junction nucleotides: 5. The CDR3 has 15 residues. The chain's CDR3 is CASRRDRDSNQPQHF. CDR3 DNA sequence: TGTGCCAGCAGGCGCGACAGGGATAGCAATCAGCCCCAGCATTTT.

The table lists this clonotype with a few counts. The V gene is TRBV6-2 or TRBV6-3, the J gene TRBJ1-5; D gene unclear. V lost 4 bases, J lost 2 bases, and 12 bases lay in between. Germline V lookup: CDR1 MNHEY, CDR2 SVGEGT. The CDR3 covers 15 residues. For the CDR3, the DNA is TGTGCCAGCAGTTCTCATGGTTCGGGCAATCAGCCCCAGCATTTT. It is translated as CASSSHGSGNQPQHF.

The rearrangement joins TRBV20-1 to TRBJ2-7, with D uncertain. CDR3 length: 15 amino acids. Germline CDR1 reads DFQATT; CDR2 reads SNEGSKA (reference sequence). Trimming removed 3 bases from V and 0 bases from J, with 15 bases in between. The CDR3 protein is CSASNFGGYSYEQYF. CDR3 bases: TGCAGTGCTAGTAATTTCGGCGGCTACTCCTACGAGCAGTACTTC.

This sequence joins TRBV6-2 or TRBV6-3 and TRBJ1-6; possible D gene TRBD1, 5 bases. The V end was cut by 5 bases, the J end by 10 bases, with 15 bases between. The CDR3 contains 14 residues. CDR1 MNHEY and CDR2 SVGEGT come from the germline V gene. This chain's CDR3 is CASSEIRGFSPLHF. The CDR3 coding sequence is TGTGCCAGCAGTGAGATTCGGGGGTTCTCACCCCTCCACTTT.

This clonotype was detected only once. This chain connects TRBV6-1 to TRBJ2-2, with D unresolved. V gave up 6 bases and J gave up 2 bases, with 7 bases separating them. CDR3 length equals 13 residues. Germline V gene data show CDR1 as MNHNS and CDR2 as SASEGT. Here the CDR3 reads CASRPVNTGELFF. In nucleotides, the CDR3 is TGTGCCAGCAGGCCAGTAAACACCGGGGAGCTGTTTTTT.